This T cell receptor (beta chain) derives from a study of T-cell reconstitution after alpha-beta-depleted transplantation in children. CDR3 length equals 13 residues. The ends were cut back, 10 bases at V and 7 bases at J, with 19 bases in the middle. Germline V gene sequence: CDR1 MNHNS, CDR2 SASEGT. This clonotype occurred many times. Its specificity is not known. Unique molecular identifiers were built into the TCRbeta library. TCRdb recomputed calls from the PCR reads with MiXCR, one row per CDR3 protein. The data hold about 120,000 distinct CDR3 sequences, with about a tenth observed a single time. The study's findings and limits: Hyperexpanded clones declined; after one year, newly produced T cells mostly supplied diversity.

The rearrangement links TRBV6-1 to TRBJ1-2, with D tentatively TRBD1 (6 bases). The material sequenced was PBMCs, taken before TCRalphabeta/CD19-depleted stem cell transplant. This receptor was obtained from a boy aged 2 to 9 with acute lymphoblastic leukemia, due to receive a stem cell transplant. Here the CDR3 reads CATKPGEIGGYTF. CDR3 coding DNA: TGTGCCACCAAACCAGGGGAGATAGGTGGCTACACCTTC.